The clone carrying this TCR beta chain was counted many times. The antigen remains undetermined. The source of the sample is a study of Graves' ophthalmopathy and Graves' hyperthyroidism. Study as a whole: Pretreatment peripheral blood was obtained at initial diagnosis. Whole-study results and caveats: Ophthalmopathy progression was predicted with around 71% sensitivity and 72.22% specificity. Blood was where most expanded thyroid clonotypes above 0.001 frequency also turned up.

RNA transcripts yielded amplified TCR beta CDR3 regions. Investigators did first-round RT-PCR with HTBI primers, then second-round multiplex PCR. Via MiXCR, TCRdb re-called the multiplex PCR reads, giving one row per CDR3 protein. The table records hundreds of thousands of distinct CDR3 sequences, 15% of them present only once. V trimming: 5 bases; J trimming: 5 bases; junction bases outside the gene matches: 8. The CDR3 is 15 amino acids. Germline V gene data show CDR1 as MNHEY and CDR2 as SVGEGT. The sample comprised peripheral blood. The source of this sequence is a woman aged 18-29 years with stable Graves' hyperthyroidism. The chain has TRBV6-2 or TRBV6-3 and TRBJ1-1; 10 nucleotides match TRBD1. The CDR3 reads CASSRDRGLWTEAFF. The CDR3, as DNA: TGTGCCAGCAGTCGGGACAGGGGTTTATGGACTGAAGCTTTCTTT.